The sequence of this T cell receptor (beta chain) was determined in a study of Graves' ophthalmopathy and Graves' hyperthyroidism. CDR1 MNHNS and CDR2 SASEGT come from the germline V gene. This CDR3 comprises 14 residues. Trimming stripped 1 base from V and 8 bases from J, with 14 bases between. Amplification of TCR beta CDR3 regions used RNA transcripts. The workflow started with a first-round RT-PCR run with HTBI primers and then moved on to a second-round multiplex PCR. TCRdb reprocessed the multiplex PCR reads with MiXCR, giving one entry per CDR3 protein. The sample lists just over 400,000 distinct CDR3 sequences; around 21% were seen once. Calling hyperthyroidism stable required that no ophthalmopathy show up within 18 months of follow-up. Hyperthyroidism patients, aged 18 to 65, were newly diagnosed, under 2 months' duration.

This chain links TRBV6-1 with TRBJ1-2; D unresolved. The receptor comes from a young woman with stable Graves' hyperthyroidism. The sequenced material came from peripheral blood. The CDR3 reads CASSEDNPPGGYTF. In DNA form, the CDR3 reads TGTGCCAGCAGTGAAGATAACCCCCCGGGAGGCTACACCTTC.